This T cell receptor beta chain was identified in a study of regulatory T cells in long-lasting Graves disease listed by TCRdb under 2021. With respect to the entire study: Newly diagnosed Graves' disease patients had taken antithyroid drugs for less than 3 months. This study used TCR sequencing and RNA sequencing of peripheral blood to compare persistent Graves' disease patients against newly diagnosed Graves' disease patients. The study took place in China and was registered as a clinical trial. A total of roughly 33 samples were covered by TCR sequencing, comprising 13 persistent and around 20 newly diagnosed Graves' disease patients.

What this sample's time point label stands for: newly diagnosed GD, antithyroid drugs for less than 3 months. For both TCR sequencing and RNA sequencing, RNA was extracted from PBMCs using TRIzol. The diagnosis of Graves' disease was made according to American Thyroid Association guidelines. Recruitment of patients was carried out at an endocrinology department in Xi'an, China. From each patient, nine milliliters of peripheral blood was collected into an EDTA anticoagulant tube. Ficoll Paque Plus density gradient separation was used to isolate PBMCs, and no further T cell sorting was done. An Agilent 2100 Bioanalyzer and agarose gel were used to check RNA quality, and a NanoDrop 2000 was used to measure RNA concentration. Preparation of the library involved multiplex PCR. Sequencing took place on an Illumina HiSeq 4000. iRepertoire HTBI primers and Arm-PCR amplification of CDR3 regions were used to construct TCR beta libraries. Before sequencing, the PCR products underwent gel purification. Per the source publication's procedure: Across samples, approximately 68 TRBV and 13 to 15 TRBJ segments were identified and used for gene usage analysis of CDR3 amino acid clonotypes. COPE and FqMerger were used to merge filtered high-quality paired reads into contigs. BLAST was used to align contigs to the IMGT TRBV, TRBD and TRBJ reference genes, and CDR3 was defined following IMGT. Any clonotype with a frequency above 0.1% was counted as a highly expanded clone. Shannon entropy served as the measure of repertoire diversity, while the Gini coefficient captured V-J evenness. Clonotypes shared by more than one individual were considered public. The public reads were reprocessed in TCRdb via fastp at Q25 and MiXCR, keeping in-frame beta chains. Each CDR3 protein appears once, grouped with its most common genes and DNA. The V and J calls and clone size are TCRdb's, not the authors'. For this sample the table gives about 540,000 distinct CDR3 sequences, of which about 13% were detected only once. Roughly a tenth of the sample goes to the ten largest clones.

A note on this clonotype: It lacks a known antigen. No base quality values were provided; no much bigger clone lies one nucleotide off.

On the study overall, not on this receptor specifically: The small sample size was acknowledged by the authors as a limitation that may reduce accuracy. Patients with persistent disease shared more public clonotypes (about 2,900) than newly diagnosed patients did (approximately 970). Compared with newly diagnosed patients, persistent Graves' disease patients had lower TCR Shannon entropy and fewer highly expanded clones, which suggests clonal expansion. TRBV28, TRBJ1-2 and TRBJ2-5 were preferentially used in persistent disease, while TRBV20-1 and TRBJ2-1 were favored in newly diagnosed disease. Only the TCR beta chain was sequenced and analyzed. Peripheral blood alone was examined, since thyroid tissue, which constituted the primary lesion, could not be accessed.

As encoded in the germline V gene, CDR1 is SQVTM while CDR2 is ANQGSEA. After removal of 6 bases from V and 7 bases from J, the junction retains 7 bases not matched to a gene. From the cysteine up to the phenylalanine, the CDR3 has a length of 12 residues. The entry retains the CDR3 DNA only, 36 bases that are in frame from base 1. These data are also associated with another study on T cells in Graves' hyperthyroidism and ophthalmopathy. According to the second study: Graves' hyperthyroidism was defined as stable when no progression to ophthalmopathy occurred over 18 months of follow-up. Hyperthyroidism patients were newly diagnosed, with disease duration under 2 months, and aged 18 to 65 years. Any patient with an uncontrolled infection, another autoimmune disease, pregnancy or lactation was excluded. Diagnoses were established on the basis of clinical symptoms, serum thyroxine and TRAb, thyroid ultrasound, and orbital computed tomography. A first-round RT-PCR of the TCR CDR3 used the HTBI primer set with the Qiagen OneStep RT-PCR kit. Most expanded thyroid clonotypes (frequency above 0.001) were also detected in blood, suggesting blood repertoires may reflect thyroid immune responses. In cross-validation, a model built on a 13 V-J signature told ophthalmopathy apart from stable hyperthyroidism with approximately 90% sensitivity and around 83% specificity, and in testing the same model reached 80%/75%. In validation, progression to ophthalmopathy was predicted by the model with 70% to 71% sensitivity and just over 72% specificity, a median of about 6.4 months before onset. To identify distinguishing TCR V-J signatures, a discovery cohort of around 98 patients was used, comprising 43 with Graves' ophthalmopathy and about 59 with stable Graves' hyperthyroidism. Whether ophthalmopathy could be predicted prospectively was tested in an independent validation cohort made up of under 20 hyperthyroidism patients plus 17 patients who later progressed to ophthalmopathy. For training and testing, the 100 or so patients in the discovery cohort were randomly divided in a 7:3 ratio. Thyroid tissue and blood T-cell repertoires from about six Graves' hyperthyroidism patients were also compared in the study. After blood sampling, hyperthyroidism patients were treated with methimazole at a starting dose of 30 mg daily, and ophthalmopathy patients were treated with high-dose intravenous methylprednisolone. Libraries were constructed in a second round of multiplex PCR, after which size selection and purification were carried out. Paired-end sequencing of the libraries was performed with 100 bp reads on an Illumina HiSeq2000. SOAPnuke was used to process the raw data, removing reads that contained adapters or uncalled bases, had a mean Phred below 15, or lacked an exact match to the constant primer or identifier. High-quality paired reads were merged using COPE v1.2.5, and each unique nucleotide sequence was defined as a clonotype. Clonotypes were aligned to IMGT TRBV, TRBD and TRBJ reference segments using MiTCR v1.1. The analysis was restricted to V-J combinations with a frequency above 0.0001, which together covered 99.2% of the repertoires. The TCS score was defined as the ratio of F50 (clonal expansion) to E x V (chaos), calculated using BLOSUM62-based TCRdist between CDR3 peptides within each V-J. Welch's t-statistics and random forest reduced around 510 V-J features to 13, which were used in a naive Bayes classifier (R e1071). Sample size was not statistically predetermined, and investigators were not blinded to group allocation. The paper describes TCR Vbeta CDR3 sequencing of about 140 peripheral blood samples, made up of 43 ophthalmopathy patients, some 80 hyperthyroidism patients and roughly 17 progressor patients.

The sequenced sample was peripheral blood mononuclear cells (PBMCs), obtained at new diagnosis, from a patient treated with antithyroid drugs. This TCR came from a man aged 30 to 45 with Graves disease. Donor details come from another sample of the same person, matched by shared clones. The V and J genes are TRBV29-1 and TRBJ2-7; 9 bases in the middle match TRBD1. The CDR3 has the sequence CSVGTGLREQYF. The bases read TGCAGCGTCGGGACAGGGCTGAGGGAGCAGTACTTC.